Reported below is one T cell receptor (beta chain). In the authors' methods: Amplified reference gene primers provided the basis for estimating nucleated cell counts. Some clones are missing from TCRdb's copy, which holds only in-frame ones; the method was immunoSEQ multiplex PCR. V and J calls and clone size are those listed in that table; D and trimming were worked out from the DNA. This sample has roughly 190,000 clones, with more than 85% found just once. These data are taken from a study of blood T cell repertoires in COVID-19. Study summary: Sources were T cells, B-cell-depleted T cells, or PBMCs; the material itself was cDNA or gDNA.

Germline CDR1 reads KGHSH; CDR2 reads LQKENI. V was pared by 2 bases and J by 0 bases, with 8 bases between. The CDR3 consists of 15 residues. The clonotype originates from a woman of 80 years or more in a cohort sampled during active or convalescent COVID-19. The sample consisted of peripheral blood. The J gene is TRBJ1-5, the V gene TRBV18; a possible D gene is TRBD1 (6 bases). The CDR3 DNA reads TGTGCCAGCTCACCAAACAGGGATAGCAATCAGCCCCAGCATTTT. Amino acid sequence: CASSPNRDSNQPQHF.